This passage covers 9 T cell receptor beta chains from one sample sequenced in a study. TCRdb itself ran the RT-PCR reads through MiXCR, one entry per CDR3 protein. The sample yields around 700,000 distinct CDR3 sequences, 11% to 15% seen once. The sample comprised memory CD4+ T cells from blood. The receptors come from a female donor in good health, serving as a healthy control.

This clonotype was picked up many times. The chain joins TRBV6-5 to TRBJ1-1, with no clear D. Germline V gene lookup returns CDR1 MNHEY and CDR2 SVGAGI. CDR3 length equals 14 residues. V was shortened by 0 bases and J by 12 bases, with 17 bases between the two germline ends. CDR3 nucleotide sequence: TGTGCCAGCAGTTACTCGATCGGCAGGTCCCCTACTTTCTTT. This gives the protein CASSYSIGRSPTFF.

The genes are TRBV15 and TRBJ1-1; D unresolved. CDR1 LNHNV and CDR2 YYDKDF come from the germline V gene (reference sequence). V was cut by 0 bases and J by 3 bases, with 8 bases left in between. CDR3 length: 14 amino acids. The CDR3 is CATSRDWTDTEAFF. As DNA, the CDR3 is TGTGCCACCAGCAGAGATTGGACGGACACTGAAGCTTTCTTT.

This clonotype was seen repeatedly, ten times or more. The chain recombines TRBV29-1 with TRBJ2-3; D remains unclear. Germline CDR1 and CDR2: SQVTM and ANQGSEA. Trimming took 6 bases from V and 0 from J, leaving 7 bases between them. The CDR3 is made up of 12 amino acids. In DNA, the CDR3 is TGCAGCGTGGCCTTTAGCACAGATACGCAGTATTTT. It specifies CSVAFSTDTQYF.

The rearrangement uses TRBV20-1 and TRBJ1-5, with D possibly matching TRBD1 (5 bases). The germline V gene encodes CDR1 DFQATT and CDR2 SNEGSKA (reference sequence). The V end lost 0 bases, the J end lost 4 bases, and 19 bases lay between the germline ends. The length of the CDR3 is 17 residues. The CDR3 sequence: CSARDRRARELNQPQHF. The CDR3 DNA reads TGCAGTGCTAGAGATCGACGGGCCAGGGAGCTAAATCAGCCCCAGCATTTT.

The chain employs TRBV5-5 and TRBJ2-3, with 8 bases fitting TRBD1. Germline CDR1 reads SGHKS; CDR2 reads YYEKEE (reference sequence). This CDR3 region has 15 residues. The trim removed 2 bases at V and 4 bases at J, leaving 6 bases unmatched. CDR3 bases: TGTGCCAGCAGCTTTTCGACAGGGGAATCAGATACGCAGTATTTT. Translated, it gives CASSFSTGESDTQYF.

The chain carries TRBV6-6 and TRBJ2-3, with TRBD1 as a possible D gene (6 bases). V was pared by 2 bases and J by 0 bases, with 15 bases between. CDR1 and CDR2 (germline): MNHNY, SVGAGI (reference sequence). CDR3 length: 17 residues. The CDR3 DNA reads as TGTGCCAGCAGTTACCCGAGGGCAGGGGCGAGCACAGATACGCAGTATTTT. Translation gives CASSYPRAGASTDTQYF.

This clonotype was found many times. The CDR3 here is CASSQAVPDNEQFF. CDR3 coding DNA: TGCGCCAGCAGCCAAGCGGTTCCGGACAATGAGCAGTTCTTC. The chain carries TRBV4-3 and TRBJ2-1; D gene ambiguous. Germline V gives CDR1 LGHNA, CDR2 YSLEER. V lost 1 base, J lost 5 bases, and 9 bases lay in between. The CDR3 contains 14 residues.

This clonotype appeared many times. The CDR3 DNA reads TGTGCCATCAGCGGGGGACTAGCGGGAGTCGTCACAGATACGCAGTATTTT. Protein sequence: CAISGGLAGVVTDTQYF. The chain has TRBV10-3 and TRBJ2-3; 14 nucleotides agree with TRBD2. This CDR3 is 17 amino acids long. The germline gives CDR1 ENHRY, CDR2 SYGVKD. After removal of 6 bases from V and 2 bases from J, the junction contained 7 bases not matched to a gene.

This clonotype was counted only a few times. This chain connects TRBV19 to TRBJ2-2; the match to TRBD2 covers 10 bases. The CDR3 is 14 residues long. Per the germline V gene, CDR1 is LNHDA and CDR2 is SQIVND (reference sequence). The V and J ends lost 6 bases and 5 bases, in that order; junction bases with no gene match: 3. Written as DNA, the CDR3 is TGTGCCAGTAGAGGGACTAGCGTGACCGGGGAGCTGTTTTTT. Its protein is CASRGTSVTGELFF.